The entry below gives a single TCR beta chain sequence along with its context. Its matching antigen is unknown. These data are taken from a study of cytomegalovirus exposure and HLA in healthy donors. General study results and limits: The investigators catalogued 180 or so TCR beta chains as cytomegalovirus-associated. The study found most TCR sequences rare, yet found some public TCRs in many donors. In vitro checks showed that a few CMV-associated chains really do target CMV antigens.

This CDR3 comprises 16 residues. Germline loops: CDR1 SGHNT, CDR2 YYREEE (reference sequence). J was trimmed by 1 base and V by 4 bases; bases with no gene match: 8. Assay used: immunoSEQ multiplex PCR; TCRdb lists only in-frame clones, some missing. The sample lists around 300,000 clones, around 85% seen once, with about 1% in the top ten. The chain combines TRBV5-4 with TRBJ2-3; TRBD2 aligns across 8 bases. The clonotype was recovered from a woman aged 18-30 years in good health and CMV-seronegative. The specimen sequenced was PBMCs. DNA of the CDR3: TGTGCCAGCAGCAATAAAGTTAGCGGGGGCACAGATACGCAGTATTTT. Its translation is CASSNKVSGGTDTQYF. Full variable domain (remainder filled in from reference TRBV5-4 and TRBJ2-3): ETGVTQSPTHLIKTRGQQVTLRCSSQSGHNTVSWYQQALGQGPQFIFQYYREEENGRGNFPPRFSGLQFPNYSSELNVNALELDDSALYLCASSNKVSGGTDTQYFGPGTRLTVL.